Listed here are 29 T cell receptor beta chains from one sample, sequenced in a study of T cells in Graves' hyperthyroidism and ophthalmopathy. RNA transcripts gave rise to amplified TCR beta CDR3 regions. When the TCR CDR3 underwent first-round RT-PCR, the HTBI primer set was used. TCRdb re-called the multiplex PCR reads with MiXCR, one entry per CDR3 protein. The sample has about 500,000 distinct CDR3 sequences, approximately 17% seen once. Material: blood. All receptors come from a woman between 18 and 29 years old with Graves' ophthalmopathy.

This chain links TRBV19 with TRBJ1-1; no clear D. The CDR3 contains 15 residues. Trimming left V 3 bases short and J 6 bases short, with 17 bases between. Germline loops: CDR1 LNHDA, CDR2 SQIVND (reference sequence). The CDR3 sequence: CASSIFEGPYAEAFF. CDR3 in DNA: TGTGCCAGTAGTATTTTTGAGGGCCCGTACGCTGAAGCTTTCTTT.

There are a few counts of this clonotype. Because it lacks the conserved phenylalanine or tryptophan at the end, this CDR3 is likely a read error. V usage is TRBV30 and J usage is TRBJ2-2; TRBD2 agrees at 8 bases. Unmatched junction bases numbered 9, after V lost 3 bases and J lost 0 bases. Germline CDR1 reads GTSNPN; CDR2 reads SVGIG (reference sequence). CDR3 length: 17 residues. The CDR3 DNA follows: TGTGCCTGGAGACGGATAGCGGGGTACGCGAACACCGGGGAGCTGTTTTCT. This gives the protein CAWRRIAGYANTGELFS.

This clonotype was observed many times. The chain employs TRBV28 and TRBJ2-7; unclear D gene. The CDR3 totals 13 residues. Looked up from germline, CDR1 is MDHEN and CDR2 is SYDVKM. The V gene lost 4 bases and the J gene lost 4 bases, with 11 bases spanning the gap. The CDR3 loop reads CASSSSSGYEQYF. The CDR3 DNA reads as TGTGCCAGCAGTTCATCGTCTGGATACGAGCAGTACTTC.

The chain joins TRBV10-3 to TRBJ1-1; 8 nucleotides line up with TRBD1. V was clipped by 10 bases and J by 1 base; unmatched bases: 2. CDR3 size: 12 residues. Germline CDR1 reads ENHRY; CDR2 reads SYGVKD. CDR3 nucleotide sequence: TGTGCCAACGGACAGGGGAACACTGAAGCTTTCTTT. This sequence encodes CANGQGNTEAFF.

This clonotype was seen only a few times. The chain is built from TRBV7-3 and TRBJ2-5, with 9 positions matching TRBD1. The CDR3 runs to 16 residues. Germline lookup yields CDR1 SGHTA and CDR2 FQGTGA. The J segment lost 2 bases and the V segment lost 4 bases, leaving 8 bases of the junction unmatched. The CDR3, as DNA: TGTGCCAGCAGCTCAGGCTCCGGGACAGGGCAAGAGACCCAGTACTTC. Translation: CASSSGSGTGQETQYF.

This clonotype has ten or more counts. The CDR3 DNA is TGTGCCAGCAGTTTTGCCGAGGATGGCTACACCTTC. Its translation: CASSFAEDGYTF. This sequence joins TRBV28 and TRBJ1-2; D is unclear. CDR1 is MDHEN and CDR2 is SYDVKM in the germline V gene. The CDR3 extends over 12 amino acids. V dropped 3 bases and J dropped 6 bases, with 8 bases sitting between them.

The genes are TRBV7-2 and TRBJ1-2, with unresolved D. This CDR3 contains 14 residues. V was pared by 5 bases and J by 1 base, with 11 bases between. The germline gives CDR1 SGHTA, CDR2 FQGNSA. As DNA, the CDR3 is TGTGCCAGCAGCGCCTTGTCGGGTAACTATGGCTACACCTTC. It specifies CASSALSGNYGYTF.

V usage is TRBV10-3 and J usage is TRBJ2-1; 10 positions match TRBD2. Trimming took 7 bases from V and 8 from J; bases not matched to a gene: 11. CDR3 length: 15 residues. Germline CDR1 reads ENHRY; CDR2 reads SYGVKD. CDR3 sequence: CAIKFLAGGGDEQFF. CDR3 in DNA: TGTGCCATCAAGTTCTTAGCGGGGGGTGGGGATGAGCAGTTCTTC.

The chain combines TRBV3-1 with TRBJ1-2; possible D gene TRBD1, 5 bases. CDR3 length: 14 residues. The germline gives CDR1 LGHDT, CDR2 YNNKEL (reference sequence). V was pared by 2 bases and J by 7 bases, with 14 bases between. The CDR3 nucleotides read TGTGCCAGCAGCCAAATGCCGGGGGGGGGTGGCTACACCTTC. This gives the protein CASSQMPGGGGYTF.

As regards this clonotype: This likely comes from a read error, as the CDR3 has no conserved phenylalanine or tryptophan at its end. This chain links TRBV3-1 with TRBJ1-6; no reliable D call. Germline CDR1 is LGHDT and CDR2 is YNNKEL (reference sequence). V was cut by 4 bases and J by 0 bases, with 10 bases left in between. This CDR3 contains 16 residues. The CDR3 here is CASSPTVSSYNSPLHL. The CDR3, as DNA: TGTGCCAGCAGCCCCACGGTTAGCTCCTATAATTCACCCCTCCACCTT.

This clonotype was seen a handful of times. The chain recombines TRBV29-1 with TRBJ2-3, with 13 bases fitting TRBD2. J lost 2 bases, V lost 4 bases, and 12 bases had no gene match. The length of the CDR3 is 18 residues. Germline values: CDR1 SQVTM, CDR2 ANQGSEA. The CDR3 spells CSVGGLLAGGDNTDTQYF. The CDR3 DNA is TGCAGCGTTGGGGGCTTACTAGCGGGGGGGGACAACACAGATACGCAGTATTTT.

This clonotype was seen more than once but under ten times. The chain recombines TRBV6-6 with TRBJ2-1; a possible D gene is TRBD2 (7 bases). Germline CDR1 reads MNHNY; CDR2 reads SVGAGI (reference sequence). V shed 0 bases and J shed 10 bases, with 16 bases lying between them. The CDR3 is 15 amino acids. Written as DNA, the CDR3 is TGTGCCAGCAGTTACTCCTCTAGCGGAGGGGGGGAGCAGTTCTTC. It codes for CASSYSSSGGGEQFF.

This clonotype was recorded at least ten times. The CDR3 is CASSLNPASDGYTF. CDR3 in DNA: TGTGCCAGCAGTTTAAACCCGGCATCGGATGGCTACACCTTC. The chain has TRBV12-3 or TRBV12-4 and TRBJ1-2; no clear D gene. The CDR3 is 14 residues long. V lost 2 bases, J lost 6 bases, and 13 bases lay in between.

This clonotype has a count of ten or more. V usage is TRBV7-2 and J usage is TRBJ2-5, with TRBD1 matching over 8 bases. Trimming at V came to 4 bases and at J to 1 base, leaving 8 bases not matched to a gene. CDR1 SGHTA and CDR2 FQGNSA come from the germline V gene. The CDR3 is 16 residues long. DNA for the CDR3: TGTGCCAGCAGCTCCGCAGGGGGCTTGATCCAAGAGACCCAGTACTTC. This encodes CASSSAGGLIQETQYF.

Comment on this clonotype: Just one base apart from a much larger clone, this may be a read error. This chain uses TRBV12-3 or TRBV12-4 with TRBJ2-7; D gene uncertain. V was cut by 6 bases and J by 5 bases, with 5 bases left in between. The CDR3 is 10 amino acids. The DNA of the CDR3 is TGTGCCAGCAGGGAGAACGAGCAGTACTTC. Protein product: CASRENEQYF.

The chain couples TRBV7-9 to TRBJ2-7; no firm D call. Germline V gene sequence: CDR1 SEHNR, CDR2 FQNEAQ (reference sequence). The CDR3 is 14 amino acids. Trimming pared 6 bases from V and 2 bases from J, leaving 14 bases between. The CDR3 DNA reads TGTGCCAGCAGTACGCCGGGTCCGGCCTACGAGCAGTACTTC. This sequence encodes CASSTPGPAYEQYF.

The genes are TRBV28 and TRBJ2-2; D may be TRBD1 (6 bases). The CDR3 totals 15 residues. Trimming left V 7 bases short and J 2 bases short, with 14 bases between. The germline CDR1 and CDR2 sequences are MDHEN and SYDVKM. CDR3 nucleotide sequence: TGTGCCAGCAATTCTCCGACAGGAAACACCGGGGAGCTGTTTTTT. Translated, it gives CASNSPTGNTGELFF.

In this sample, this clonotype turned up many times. The CDR3 nucleotides read TGTGCCAGCAGCCAAGAGGGACTAGCAGAAGAGACCCAGTACTTC. It codes for CASSQEGLAEETQYF. J is TRBJ2-5 and V is TRBV3-1, with 9 bases matching TRBD2. Germline V gene sequence: CDR1 LGHDT, CDR2 YNNKEL (reference sequence). Losses at the gene ends were 0 bases for V and 3 bases for J; bases not matched to a gene: 2. The CDR3 has 15 residues.

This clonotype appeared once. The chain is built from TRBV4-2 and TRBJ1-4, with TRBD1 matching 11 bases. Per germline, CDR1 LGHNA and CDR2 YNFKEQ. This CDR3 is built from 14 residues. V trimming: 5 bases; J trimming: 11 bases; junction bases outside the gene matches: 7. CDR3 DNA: TGTGCCAGCAGCGCCCGGACAGGGGGCGACAAACTGTTTTTT. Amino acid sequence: CASSARTGGDKLFF.

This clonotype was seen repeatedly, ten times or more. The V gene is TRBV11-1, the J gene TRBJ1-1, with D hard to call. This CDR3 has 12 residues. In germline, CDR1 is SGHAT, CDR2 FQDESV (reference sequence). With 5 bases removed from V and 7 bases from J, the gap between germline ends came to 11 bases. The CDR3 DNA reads TGTGCCAGCAGCCGGCTAGGCAATGAAGCTTTCTTT. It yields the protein CASSRLGNEAFF.

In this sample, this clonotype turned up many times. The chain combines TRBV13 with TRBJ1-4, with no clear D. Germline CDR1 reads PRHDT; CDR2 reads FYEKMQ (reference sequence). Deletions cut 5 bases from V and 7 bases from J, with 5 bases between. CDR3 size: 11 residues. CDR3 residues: CASSPGEKLFF. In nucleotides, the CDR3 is TGTGCCAGCAGCCCCGGTGAAAAACTGTTTTTT.

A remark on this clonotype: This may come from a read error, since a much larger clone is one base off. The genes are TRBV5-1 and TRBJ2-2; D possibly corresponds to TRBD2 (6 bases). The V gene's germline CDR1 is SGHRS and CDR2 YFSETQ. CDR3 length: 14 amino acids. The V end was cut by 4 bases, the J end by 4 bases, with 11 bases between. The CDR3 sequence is CASSADGSTGELFF. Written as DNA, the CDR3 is TGCGCCAGCAGCGCGGACGGGAGCACCGGGGAGCTGTTTTTT. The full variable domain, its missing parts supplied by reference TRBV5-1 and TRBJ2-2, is KAGVTQTPRYLIKTRGQQVTLSCSPISGHRSVSWYQQTPGQGLQFLFEYFSETQRNKGNFPGRFSGRQFSNSRSEMNVSTLELGDSALYLCASSADGSTGELFFGEGSRLTVL.

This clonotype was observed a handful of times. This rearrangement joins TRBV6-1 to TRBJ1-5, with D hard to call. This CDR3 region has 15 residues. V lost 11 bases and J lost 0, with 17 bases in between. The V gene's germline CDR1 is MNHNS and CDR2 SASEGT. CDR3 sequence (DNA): TGTGCCTCCTCCAACCCGGCCAATAGCAATCAGCCCCAGCATTTT. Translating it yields CASSNPANSNQPQHF.

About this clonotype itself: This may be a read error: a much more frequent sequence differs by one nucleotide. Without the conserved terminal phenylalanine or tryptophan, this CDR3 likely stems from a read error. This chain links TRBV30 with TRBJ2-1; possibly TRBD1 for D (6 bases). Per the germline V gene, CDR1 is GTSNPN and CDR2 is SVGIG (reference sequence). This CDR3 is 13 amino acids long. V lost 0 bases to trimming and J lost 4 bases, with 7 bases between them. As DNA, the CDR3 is TGTGCCTGGAGTGTAAGGGGGTACAATGAGCAGTTCTGC. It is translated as CAWSVRGYNEQFC.

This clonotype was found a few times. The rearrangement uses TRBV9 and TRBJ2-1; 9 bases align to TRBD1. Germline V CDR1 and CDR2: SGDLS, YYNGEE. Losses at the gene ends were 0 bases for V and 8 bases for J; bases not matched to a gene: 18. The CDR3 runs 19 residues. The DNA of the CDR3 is TGTGCCAGCAGCGTAGAGGCGGGACCGACGGGGACAGGGTTGGATGAGCAGTTCTTC. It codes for CASSVEAGPTGTGLDEQFF.

The CDR3 reads CSASTDFSGETQYF. Here the CDR3 DNA reads TGCAGTGCTTCCACGGACTTCTCGGGAGAGACCCAGTACTTC. The chain carries TRBV20-1 and TRBJ2-5, with D maybe TRBD2 (5 bases). There are 14 residues in the CDR3. The V and J ends lost 5 bases and 4 bases respectively, with 17 bases between them. Germline V gene sequence: CDR1 DFQATT, CDR2 SNEGSKA (reference sequence).

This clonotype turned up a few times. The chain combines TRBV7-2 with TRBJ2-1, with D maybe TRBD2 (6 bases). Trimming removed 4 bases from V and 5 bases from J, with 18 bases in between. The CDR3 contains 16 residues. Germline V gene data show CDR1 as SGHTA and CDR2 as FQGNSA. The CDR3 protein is CASSSPPGGRNNEQFF. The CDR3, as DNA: TGTGCCAGCAGCTCCCCCCCCGGGGGTCGGAACAATGAGCAGTTCTTC.

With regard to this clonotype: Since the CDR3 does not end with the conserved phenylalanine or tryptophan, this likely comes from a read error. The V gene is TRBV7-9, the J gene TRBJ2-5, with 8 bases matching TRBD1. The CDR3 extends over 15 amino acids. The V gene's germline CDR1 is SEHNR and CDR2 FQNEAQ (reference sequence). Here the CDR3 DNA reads TGTGCCGGCAGCCGGACAGGGACACCCCAAGAGACCCAGTACCTC. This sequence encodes CAGSRTGTPQETQYL.

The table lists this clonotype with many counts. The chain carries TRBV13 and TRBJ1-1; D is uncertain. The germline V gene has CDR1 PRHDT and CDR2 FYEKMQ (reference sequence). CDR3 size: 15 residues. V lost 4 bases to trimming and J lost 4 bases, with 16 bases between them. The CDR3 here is CASSSGLGTSTEAFF. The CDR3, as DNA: TGTGCCAGCAGCTCGGGCCTCGGAACGAGCACTGAAGCTTTCTTT.